The following is a TCR beta chain sequence with its context. There is no known antigen for this receptor. The record has no base qualities; no much larger clone is one base away. These data come from a study of cytomegalovirus exposure and HLA in healthy donors listed by TCRdb under 2017. Context from the whole study: An earlier analysis of approximately 640 of the donors reported about 290 Gb of sequence data and 100 million to 140 million unique TCR beta sequences from 150 million to 200 million T cells. An early release that covered fewer than 800 HLA-typed donors contained about 300 gigabases of sequencing data and 65 million to 100 million unique TCR sequences. Among the roughly 390 genotyped donors, 75% to 90% belonged to the genetic ancestry cluster associated with self-reported Caucasian donors. The aim of the study was to test whether cataloging public T cell receptors could identify signatures of past pathogen exposure. The study profiled the T cell repertoires of under 700 subjects by immunosequencing and related them to cytomegalovirus serostatus. A separate validation cohort of roughly 110 different subjects was used in addition to the 666-subject first cohort. High-throughput TCR immunosequencing, statistical association of individual TCRs with disease status, and machine learning were combined to predict cytomegalovirus infection status. To study patterns of TCR occurrence, a later analysis re-analyzed previously published TCR beta repertoires from 666 donors and added high-resolution HLA genotyping. Rather than using new phenotypic data, the later analysis identified candidate immune exposures from TCR beta sequences and from how often those sequences occurred across donors. In an earlier analysis of a few hundred of the donors, high-throughput TCR beta sequencing was used to judge whether each TCR beta V gene segment behaved as functional or pseudogenic. Donor age, sex, ethnicity and CMV serostatus were collected together with the repertoire data. Genome-wide SNP genotypes for about 65% of the 666 donors were used in a later genetic analysis, which treated that subset as a discovery cohort. All discovery cohort repertoires had been generated on a single sequencing platform. Class I and class II HLA loci were covered by the typing at four-digit resolution. The number of typed donors differed by locus: about 620-640 for A, B, C, DRB1 and DQB1; some 500 for DQA1; over 600 for DPA1; and approximately 450 for DPB1. Roughly five DR-DQ haplotypes were treated as single units for association and clustering because of strong linkage in the cohort. On average, around 240,000 unique TCR beta nucleotide sequences were sequenced per donor among 398 genotyped donors of the cohort, with roughly 18% of those sequences being non-productive.

The paper's findings and limits, for the study overall: Because some donors lacked HLA typing at each locus, the association tests relied only on the typed subset. Several of the top co-occurrence clusters appeared to be linked to parvovirus B19, influenza, CMV and Epstein-Barr virus, according to a later analysis. V-gene and J-gene trimming of TCR beta chains was associated with a missense DCLRE1C variant in a later genetic analysis, and the association was replicated in an independent cohort. In an earlier analysis of more than 500 of the donors, most TCR beta V segments appeared in productive rearrangements about 87% or about 30% of the time, broadly matching IMGT annotations. Specific HLA alleles were associated with 16,951 TCR beta sequences at a false discovery rate of 0.05 in a later analysis. This cohort had only TCR beta chains sequenced, and the lack of alpha or paired-chain data limited which features could be detected. Correlated functional status among segregating V segments might reflect linkage disequilibrium, but an unknown experimental factor could not be ruled out. In a later analysis, most CMV-associated TCR beta chains were found to appear HLA-restricted, with HLA associations seemingly driven largely by CMV exposure. Immune exposure information for the cohort was limited to CMV serostatus. Because the 87-base-pair reads could not distinguish some IMGT-functional V segments, including TRBV6-2 and TRBV6-3, those segments were excluded. A further reported finding was that TCR beta sequences accurately predicted the HLA-A and HLA-B alleles for most subjects in the first cohort. Most TCR sequences were observed very rarely across donors, whereas some public TCRs were present in many individuals. The earlier analysis of nearly 600 of the donors excluded approximately 15 rarely observed V segments, including chromosome 9 orphons, because counts were too low. In a later analysis, HLA-associated TCR beta chains were found to be more clonally expanded and to have lower generation probabilities than equally common non-associated chains. A later analysis found that TCR association rates varied across HLA loci, with DRB1 alleles showing the most associated TCRs and HLA-C alleles the fewest. In both the original and validation cohorts, the classifier was reported to diagnose cytomegalovirus status with high specificity and sensitivity. In vitro tests confirmed that three of the cytomegalovirus-associated TCR beta chains recognize cytomegalovirus antigens. According to the authors, the approach could potentially be generalized to other disease states and immunological phenotypes. According to a later genetic analysis, donors in an Asian-associated ancestry cluster had fewer N-insertions in productive TCRs than the roughly 670-donor mean. Sequencing depth was assumed to be roughly uniform across donors in the presence/absence analyses, though that assumption may not hold. A group of highly shared sequence variants was considered likely to be a technical artifact of the sequencing pipeline. The study gave a list of 150 to 200 TCR beta chains associated with cytomegalovirus. Assigning TCR associations to individual alleles was difficult when HLA alleles, especially DR and DQ, strongly co-occurred.

The cohort was made up of approximately 700 healthy bone marrow donors. At the time of sampling, every cohort member was nominally healthy, though immune exposures that went unrecorded were likely present. The donor was CMV seronegative and belonged to the group of 352 seronegative cohort members. Every donor gave a peripheral blood sample, and the peripheral blood mononuclear cells from that sample were used for TCR beta sequencing. Genomic DNA was extracted from the blood cell samples with the Qiagen DNeasy Blood Extraction Kit. Relative to germline, V is missing 7 bases and J is missing 5 bases, with 9 bases of the junction outside any gene match. The CDR3 numbers 16 residues from cysteine through phenylalanine. CDR3 DNA is the only sequence kept; it has 48 bases, read in frame from the first base. CDR1 and CDR2 are read off the germline V gene as SNHLY and FYNNEI. Libraries were built with the immunoSEQ multiplex PCR assay. For the multiplex PCR, a mixture combining 60 forward primers for TCR Vbeta segments and 13 reverse primers for TCR Jbeta segments was used. The CDR3 region of rearranged TCR beta genes was amplified from genomic DNA by a multiplex PCR assay. The Illumina HiSeq System was used to sequence the amplified TCR beta libraries as 87-base-pair reads. The study's processing was this. A later analysis tallied 75 million to 95 million unique TCR beta chains across the 666 repertoires, and around 10 million of those chains were shared by two or more donors. A nearest-neighbor algorithm error-corrected the raw reads and collapsed the reads into unique sequences, merging closely related sequences to remove PCR and sequencing errors. V, D and J gene segments were assigned by aligning CDR3 sequences to IMGT reference sequences. For a sequence to be retained, at least a six-nucleotide match to both a V gene segment and a J gene segment was required. Rearrangements were called productive when the CDR3 lacked stop codons and stayed in frame with V and J; all others were non-productive. Following IMGT convention, CDR3 was defined as the stretch from the second conserved V-encoded cysteine up to the conserved J-encoded phenylalanine. Sequences without an unambiguous match to a single V gene segment were excluded from the earlier analysis of about 640 of the donors. In an earlier analysis of approximately 500 of the donors, a V segment was called functional when productive rearrangements were above 56.7%, and segregating when the standard deviation between donors exceeded 5%. A statistical classification framework was built to diagnose cytomegalovirus status from the catalog of TCR beta chain sequences. In a later analysis, TCR nucleotide sequences were compared against IMGT/GENE-DB human TR gene sequences so that V and J genes could be assigned. In a later analysis, CDR3 sequences and most-parsimonious VDJ recombination scenarios were assigned using the TCRdist pipeline. In a later analysis, each TCR beta chain was defined by its CDR3 amino acid sequence together with its V-gene family, and reads without a unique V-gene family were excluded. To address suspected cross-contamination and a sequencing artifact, a later analysis removed a few hundred highly shared, low-generation-probability nucleotide sequences. In a later analysis, a clonal expansion index for each public chain was calculated from normalized within-repertoire ranks of inferred template counts. In a later analysis, generation probabilities were computed with a VDJ recombination model fitted to out-of-frame rearrangements, and the resulting probabilities were checked against IGoR. Hypergeometric tests were used in a later analysis to score TCR-TCR, TCR-HLA and TCR-CMV co-occurrence, with a repertoire-size bias correction applied to the TCR pairs. False discovery rates were estimated in a later analysis by permuting HLA or CMV assignments 20 times. In a later analysis, co-occurring TCRs were grouped using DBSCAN, and TCRdist sequence similarity was added for clustering within HLA-allele-positive subsets. Repertoires with fewer than 30,000 or more than 120,000 public chains, plus five repertoires with anomalous nucleotide sharing, were excluded from co-occurrence clustering. TCRdb provides this immuneACCESS table in a form limited to in-frame rearrangements. Some clones are lacking; in checked studies, under half of them reflect an unresolved V gene, and why the rest are absent is not known. V, J and clone size reflect that table, while D and trimming were determined from the DNA. The sample table lists 200,000 to 250,000 clones, around 75% of them with a count of one. Clones ranked in the top ten supply 1.8% of the sample.

The sample consisted of PBMCs. The V and J segments used are TRBV2 and TRBJ2-1, and 12 junction bases match TRBD2. The source of this sequence is a woman aged 25 to 39 in good health and CMV-seronegative. The CDR3 region reads CASNRLAGVINNEQFF. The sequenced DNA: TGTGCCAGCAACCGACTAGCGGGAGTGATAAACAATGAGCAGTTCTTC. Reference TRBV2 and TRBJ2-1 genes cover what lies past the CDR3, so the full variable domain is EPEVTQTPSHQVTQMGQEVILRCVPISNHLYFYWYRQILGQKVEFLVSFYNNEISEKSEIFDDQFSVERPDGSNFTLKIRSTKLEDSAMYFCASNRLAGVINNEQFFGPGTRLTVL.